The 7 T cell receptor beta chains reported below all come from one sample, sequenced in a study of cytomegalovirus exposure and HLA in healthy donors. This PCR relied on a set of 60 Vbeta primers and 13 Jbeta primers. The method was immunoSEQ multiplex PCR; TCRdb's version includes in-frame clones alone and lacks a portion of them. The sample contains approximately 300,000 clones, almost 85% of which appear only once. Sample: PBMCs. The origin of the receptors is a middle-aged woman in good health and CMV-seropositive.

V is TRBV13 and J is TRBJ2-7; no reliable D call. This CDR3 has 13 amino acids. V lost 0 bases and J 2 bases, leaving 5 bases between the germline ends. CDR1 PRHDT and CDR2 FYEKMQ come from the germline V gene (reference sequence). CDR3 in amino acids: CASSLGVTYEQYF. Written as DNA, the CDR3 is TGTGCCAGCAGCTTAGGTGTAACCTACGAGCAGTACTTC.

V gene TRBV30 combines with J gene TRBJ1-4; perhaps TRBD1 as D (5 bases). Germline V gene sequence: CDR1 GTSNPN, CDR2 SVGIG (reference sequence). V was shortened by 2 bases and J by 8 bases, with 18 bases between the two germline ends. This CDR3 comprises 15 residues. The CDR3 DNA is TGTGCCTGGAGTCGGAAACAGGCGGGGGACGAAAAACTGTTTTTT. It translates to CAWSRKQAGDEKLFF.

The J gene is TRBJ2-2, the V gene TRBV28, with 10 bases lining up with TRBD2. Germline V gene sequence: CDR1 MDHEN, CDR2 SYDVKM. The J segment lost 0 bases and the V segment lost 6 bases, leaving 4 bases of the junction unmatched. The CDR3 is 16 residues long. CDR3 protein: CASSTLAGPNTGELFF. CDR3 coding DNA: TGTGCCAGCAGCACACTAGCGGGACCGAACACCGGGGAGCTGTTTTTT.

The chain employs TRBV28 and TRBJ2-5; D is perhaps TRBD2 (5 bases). Per germline, CDR1 MDHEN and CDR2 SYDVKM. This CDR3 is built from 14 residues. The V end was cut by 2 bases, the J end by 4 bases, with 11 bases between. The CDR3 sequence is CASSLSLAGETQYF. CDR3 sequence (DNA): TGTGCCAGCAGTTTAAGTCTGGCGGGAGAGACCCAGTACTTC.

In its sample, this clone was seen a few times. The genes are TRBV30 and TRBJ2-7, with TRBD2 identical over 13 bases. This CDR3 has 17 amino acids. The V gene end was trimmed by 3 bases and the J gene end by 1 base; junction bases not matched to a gene: 9. The germline gives CDR1 GTSNPN, CDR2 SVGIG (reference sequence). CDR3 sequence reads: CAWRPTSGRTFSYEQYF. Here the CDR3 DNA reads TGTGCCTGGAGACCGACTAGCGGGAGGACCTTTTCCTACGAGCAGTACTTC.

The V gene is TRBV27, the J gene TRBJ2-7, with 8 bases fitting TRBD1. The germline V gene has CDR1 MNHEY and CDR2 SMNVEV (reference sequence). With 6 bases clipped from V and 7 bases from J, the junction kept 14 bases outside the gene matches. CDR3 length: 15 residues. In DNA form, the CDR3 reads TGTGCCAGCAGACTTGGACAGGGCAGGTTAGGGGAGCAGTACTTC. Encoded protein: CASRLGQGRLGEQYF.

Here the CDR3 reads CASSGRLQGAREQYF. In DNA, the CDR3 is TGTGCCAGCAGCGGGAGACTGCAGGGGGCGCGGGAGCAGTACTTC. This chain joins TRBV21-1 and TRBJ2-7; the table's TRBD1 call for D was not verified on the DNA. TRBV21-1 is classified as a pseudogene. CDR3 length: 15 amino acids.